Listed here is a single TCR beta chain. Its antigen is unknown. The sample originates from a study of cytomegalovirus exposure and HLA in healthy donors. Findings and limits, study-wide: Most of the TCR beta V segments (in an earlier analysis) were productive either about 90% or about 30% of the time.

With 60 Vbeta and 13 Jbeta primers, the PCR was carried out. The repertoire was sequenced with immunoSEQ multiplex PCR; TCRdb's copy has only in-frame clones and lacks some. The top ten clones hold around 2% of a sample with around 130,000 clones, more than 60% of them seen once. Germline-derived CDR1 and CDR2 are MNHNS and SASEGT. This CDR3 is built from 13 residues. Unmatched junction bases numbered 5, after V lost 5 bases and J lost 7 bases. The sequence derives from a middle-aged woman in good health and CMV-seronegative. J is TRBJ1-5 and V is TRBV6-1, with 7 bases identical to TRBD1. Sequenced input: PBMCs. The CDR3 loop is CASSRQGAQPQHF. The CDR3 DNA sequence: TGTGCCAGCAGTCGACAGGGAGCGCAGCCCCAGCATTTT.